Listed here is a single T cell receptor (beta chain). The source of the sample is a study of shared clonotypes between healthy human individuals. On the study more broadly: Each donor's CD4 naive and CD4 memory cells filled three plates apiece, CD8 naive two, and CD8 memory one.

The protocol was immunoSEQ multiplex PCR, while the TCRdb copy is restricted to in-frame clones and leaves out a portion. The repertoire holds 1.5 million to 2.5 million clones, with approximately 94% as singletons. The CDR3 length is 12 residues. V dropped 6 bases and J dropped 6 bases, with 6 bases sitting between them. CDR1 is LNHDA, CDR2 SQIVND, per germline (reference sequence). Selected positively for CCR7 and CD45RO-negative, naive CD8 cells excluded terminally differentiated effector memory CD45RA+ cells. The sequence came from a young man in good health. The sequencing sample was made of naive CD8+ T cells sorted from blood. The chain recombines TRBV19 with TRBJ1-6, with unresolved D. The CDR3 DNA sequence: TGTGCCAGTAGATTGGGTAATTCACCCCTCCACTTT. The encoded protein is CASRLGNSPLHF.